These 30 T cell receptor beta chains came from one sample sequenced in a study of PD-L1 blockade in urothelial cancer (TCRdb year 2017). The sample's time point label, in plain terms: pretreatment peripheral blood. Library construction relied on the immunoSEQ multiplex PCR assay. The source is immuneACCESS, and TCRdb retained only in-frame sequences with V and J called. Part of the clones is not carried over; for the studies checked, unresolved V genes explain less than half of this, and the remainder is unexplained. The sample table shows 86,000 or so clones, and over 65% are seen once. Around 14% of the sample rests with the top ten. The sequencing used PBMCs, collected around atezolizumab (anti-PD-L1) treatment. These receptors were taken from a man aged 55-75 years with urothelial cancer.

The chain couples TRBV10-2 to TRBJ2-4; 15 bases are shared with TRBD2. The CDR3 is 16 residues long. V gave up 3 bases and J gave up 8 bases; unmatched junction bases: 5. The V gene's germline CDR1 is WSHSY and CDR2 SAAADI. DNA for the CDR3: TGCGCCAGCAGTGAAGGGACTAGCGGGAGGAGGGACATTCAGTACTTC. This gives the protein CASSEGTSGRRDIQYF.

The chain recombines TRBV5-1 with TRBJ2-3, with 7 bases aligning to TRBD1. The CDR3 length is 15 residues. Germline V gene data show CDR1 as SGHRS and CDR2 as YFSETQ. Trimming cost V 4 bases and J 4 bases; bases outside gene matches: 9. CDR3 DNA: TGCGCCAGCAGCCCGGACAGGACGGAGTCAGATACGCAGTATTTT. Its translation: CASSPDRTESDTQYF.

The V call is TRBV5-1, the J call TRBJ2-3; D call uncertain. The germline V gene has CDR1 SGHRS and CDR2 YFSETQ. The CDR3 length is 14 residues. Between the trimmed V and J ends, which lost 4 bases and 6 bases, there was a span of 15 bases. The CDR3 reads CASSQNSPRDTQYF. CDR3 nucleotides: TGCGCCAGCAGCCAAAACAGCCCAAGGGATACGCAGTATTTT.

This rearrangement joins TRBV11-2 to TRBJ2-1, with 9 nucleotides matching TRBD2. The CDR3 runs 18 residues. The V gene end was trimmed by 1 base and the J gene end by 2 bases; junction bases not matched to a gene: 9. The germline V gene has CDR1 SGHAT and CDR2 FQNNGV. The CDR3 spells CASSLGPASGTPYNEQFF. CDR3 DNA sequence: TGTGCCAGCAGCTTAGGGCCGGCTAGCGGGACTCCCTACAATGAGCAGTTCTTC.

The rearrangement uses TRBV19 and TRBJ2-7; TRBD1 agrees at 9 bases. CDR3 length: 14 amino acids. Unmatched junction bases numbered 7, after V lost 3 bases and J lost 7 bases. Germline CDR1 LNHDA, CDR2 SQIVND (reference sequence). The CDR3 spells CASSIETGGSEQYF. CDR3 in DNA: TGTGCCAGTAGTATCGAGACAGGGGGATCGGAGCAGTACTTC.

The CDR3 loop reads CASLTPGPGETQYF. CDR3 nucleotides: TGTGCCAGTCTTACCCCGGGCCCGGGGGAGACCCAGTACTTC. The rearrangement joins TRBV28 to TRBJ2-5; possibly TRBD2 for D (5 bases). V shed 9 bases and J shed 5 bases, with 19 bases lying between them. This CDR3 comprises 14 residues. Germline CDR1 reads MDHEN; CDR2 reads SYDVKM.

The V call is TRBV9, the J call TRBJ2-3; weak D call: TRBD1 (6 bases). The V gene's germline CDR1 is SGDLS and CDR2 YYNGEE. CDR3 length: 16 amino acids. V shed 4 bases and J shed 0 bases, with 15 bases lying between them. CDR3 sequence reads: CASSTNAGVSTDTQYF. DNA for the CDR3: TGTGCCAGCAGCACCAACGCAGGGGTGAGCACAGATACGCAGTATTTT.

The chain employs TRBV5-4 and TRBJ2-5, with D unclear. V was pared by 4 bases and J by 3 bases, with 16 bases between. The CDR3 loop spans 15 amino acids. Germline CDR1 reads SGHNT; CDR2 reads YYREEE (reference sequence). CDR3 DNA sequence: TGTGCCAGCAGCGTAATGGGCACCCCTGAAGAGACCCAGTACTTC. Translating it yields CASSVMGTPEETQYF.

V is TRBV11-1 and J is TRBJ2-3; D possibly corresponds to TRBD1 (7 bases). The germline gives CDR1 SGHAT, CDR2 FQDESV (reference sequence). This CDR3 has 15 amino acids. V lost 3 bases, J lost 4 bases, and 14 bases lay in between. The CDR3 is CASSLEGAVADTQYF. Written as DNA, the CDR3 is TGTGCCAGCAGCTTGGAGGGGGCAGTCGCAGATACGCAGTATTTT.

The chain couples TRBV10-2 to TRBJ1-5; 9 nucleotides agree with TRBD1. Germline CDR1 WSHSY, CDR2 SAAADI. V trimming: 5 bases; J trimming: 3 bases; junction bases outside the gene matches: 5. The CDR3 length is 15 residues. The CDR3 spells CASSPGQGYNQPQHF. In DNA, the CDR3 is TGCGCCAGCAGTCCGGGACAGGGTTACAATCAGCCCCAGCATTTT.

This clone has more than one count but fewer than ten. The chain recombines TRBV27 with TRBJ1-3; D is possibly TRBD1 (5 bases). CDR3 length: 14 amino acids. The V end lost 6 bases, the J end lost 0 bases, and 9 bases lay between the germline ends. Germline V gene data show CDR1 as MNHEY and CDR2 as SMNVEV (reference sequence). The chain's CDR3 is CASSGGVSGNTIYF. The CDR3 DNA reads TGTGCCAGCAGCGGAGGGGTCTCTGGAAACACCATATATTTT.

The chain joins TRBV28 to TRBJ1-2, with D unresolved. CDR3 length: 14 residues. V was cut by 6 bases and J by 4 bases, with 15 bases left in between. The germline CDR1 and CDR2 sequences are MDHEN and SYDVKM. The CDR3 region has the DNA TGTGCCAGCAGCACCTCAAGCGCTCGCTATGGCTACACCTTC. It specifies CASSTSSARYGYTF.

This CDR3 reads CASSLSPGGIVEQYF. In DNA, the CDR3 is TGTGCCAGCAGCTTATCCCCTGGCGGGATAGTCGAGCAGTACTTC. V gene TRBV7-2 combines with J gene TRBJ2-7; D possibly corresponds to TRBD2 (6 bases). V was trimmed by 2 bases and J by 6 bases, leaving 17 bases between them. In germline, CDR1 is SGHTA, CDR2 FQGNSA. This CDR3 has 15 residues.

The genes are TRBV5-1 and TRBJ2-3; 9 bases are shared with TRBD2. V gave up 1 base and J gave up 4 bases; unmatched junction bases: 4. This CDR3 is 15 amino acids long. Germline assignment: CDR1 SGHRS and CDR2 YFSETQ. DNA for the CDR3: TGCGCCAGCAGCTTGAGTAGCGGGAGATCAGATACGCAGTATTTT. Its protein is CASSLSSGRSDTQYF.

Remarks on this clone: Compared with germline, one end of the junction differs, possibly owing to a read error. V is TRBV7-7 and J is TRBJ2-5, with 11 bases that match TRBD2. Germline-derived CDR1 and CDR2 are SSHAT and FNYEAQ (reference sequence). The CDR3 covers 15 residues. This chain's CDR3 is CASKPLAGGEETQYF. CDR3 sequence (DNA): TGTGCTAGCAAACCGCTAGCGGGGGGCGAGGAGACCCAGTACTTC.

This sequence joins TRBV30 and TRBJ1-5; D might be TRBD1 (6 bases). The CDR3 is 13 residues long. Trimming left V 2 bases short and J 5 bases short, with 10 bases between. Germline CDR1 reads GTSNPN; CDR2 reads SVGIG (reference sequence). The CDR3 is CAWSWDTDQPQHF. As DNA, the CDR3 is TGTGCCTGGAGTTGGGACACAGATCAGCCCCAGCATTTT.

CDR3 nucleotide sequence: TGCGCCAGCGGCACTAGCGGGGGCACCTACAATGAGCAGTTCTTC. This sequence encodes CASGTSGGTYNEQFF. This chain uses TRBV5-1 with TRBJ2-1; 11 positions agree with TRBD2. The length of the CDR3 is 15 residues. The V gene end was trimmed by 7 bases and the J gene end by 2 bases; junction bases not matched to a gene: 5. The germline gives CDR1 SGHRS, CDR2 YFSETQ.

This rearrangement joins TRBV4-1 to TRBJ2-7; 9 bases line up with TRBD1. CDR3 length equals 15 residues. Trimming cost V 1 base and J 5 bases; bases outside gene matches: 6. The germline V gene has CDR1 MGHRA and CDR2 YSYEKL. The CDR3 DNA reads TGCGCCAGCAGCCAAGTCTGGGACAGGGCCCACGAGCAGTACTTC. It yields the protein CASSQVWDRAHEQYF.

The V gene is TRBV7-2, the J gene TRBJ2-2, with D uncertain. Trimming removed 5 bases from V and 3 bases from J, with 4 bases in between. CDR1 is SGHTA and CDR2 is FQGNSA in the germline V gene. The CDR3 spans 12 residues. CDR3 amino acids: CASSLYTGELFF. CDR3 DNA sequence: TGTGCCAGCAGCCTTTACACCGGGGAGCTGTTTTTT.

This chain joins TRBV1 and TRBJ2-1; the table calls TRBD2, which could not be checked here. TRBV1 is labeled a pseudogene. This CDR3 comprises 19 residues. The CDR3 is CTSSHSTPLPPSSYNEQFF. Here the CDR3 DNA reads TGCACCAGCAGCCACTCCACGCCCCTACCGCCGAGCTCCTACAATGAGCAGTTCTTC.

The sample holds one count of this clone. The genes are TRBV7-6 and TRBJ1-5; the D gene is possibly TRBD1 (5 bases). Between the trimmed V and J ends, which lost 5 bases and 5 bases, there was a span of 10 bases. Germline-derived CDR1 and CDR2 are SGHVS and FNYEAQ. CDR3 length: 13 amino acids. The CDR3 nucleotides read TGTGCCAGCAGCCCGGGGGGTTATCAGCCCCAGCATTTT. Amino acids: CASSPGGYQPQHF.

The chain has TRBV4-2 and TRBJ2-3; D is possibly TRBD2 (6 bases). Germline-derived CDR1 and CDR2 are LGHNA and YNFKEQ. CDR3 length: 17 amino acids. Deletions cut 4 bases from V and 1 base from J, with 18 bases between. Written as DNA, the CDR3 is TGTGCCAGCAGCCCCTCGACAACTAGCATTCGCACAGATACGCAGTATTTT. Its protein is CASSPSTTSIRTDTQYF.

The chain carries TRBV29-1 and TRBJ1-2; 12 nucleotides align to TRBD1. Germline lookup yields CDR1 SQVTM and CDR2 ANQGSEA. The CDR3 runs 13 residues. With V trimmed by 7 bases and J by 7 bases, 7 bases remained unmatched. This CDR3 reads CSGTGTGGSGYTF. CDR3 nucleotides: TGCAGCGGTACCGGGACAGGGGGCTCTGGCTACACCTTC.

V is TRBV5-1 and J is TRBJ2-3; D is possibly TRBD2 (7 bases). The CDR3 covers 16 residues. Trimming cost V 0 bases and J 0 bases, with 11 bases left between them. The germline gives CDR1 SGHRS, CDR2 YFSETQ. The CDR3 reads CASSLVRGASTDTQYF. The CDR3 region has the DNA TGCGCCAGCAGCTTGGTTCGGGGGGCAAGCACAGATACGCAGTATTTT.

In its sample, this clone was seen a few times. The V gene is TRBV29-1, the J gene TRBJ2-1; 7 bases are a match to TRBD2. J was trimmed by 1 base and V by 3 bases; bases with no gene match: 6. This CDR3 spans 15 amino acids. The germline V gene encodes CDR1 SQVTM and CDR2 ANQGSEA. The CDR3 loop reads CSVDPGGGSYNEQFF. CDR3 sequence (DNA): TGCAGCGTTGACCCGGGAGGAGGGTCCTACAATGAGCAGTTCTTC.

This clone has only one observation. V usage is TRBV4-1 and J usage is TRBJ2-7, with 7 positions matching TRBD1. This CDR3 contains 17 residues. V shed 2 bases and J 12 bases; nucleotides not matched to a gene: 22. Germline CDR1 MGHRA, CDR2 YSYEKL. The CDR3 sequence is CASSQNQQLQGRNRAYF. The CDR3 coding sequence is TGCGCCAGCAGCCAAAATCAACAGCTACAGGGGCGGAATCGTGCGTACTTC.

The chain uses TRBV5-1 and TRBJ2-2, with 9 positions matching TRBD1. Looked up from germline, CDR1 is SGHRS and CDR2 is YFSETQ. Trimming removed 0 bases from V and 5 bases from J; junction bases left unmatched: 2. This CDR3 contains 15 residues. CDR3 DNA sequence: TGCGCCAGCAGCTTGGGACAGGGGGATACCGGGGAGCTGTTTTTT. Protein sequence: CASSLGQGDTGELFF. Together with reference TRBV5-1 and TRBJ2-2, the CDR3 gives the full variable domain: KAGVTQTPRYLIKTRGQQVTLSCSPISGHRSVSWYQQTPGQGLQFLFEYFSETQRNKGNFPGRFSGRQFSNSRSEMNVSTLELGDSALYLCASSLGQGDTGELFFGEGSRLTVL.

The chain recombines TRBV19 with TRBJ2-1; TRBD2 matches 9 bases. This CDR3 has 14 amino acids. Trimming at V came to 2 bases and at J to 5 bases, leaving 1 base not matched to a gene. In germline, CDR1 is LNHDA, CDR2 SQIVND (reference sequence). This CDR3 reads CASSIPSGNNEQFF. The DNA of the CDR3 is TGTGCCAGTAGTATACCTAGCGGGAACAATGAGCAGTTCTTC. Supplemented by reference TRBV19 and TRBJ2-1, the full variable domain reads DGGITQSPKYLFRKEGQNVTLSCEQNLNHDAMYWYRQDPGQGLRLIYYSQIVNDFQKGDIAEGYSVSREKKESFPLTVTSAQKNPTAFYLCASSIPSGNNEQFFGPGTRLTVL.

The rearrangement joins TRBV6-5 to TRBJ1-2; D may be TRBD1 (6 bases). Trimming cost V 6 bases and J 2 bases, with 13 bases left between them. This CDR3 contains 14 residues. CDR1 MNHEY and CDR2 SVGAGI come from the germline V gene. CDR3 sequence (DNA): TGTGCCAGCAGGATCTTACAGGGAAACTATGGCTACACCTTC. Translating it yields CASRILQGNYGYTF.

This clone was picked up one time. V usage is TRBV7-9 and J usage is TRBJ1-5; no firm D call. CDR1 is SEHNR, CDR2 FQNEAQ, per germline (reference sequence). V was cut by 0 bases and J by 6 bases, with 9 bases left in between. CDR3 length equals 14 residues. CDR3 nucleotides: TGTGCCAGCAGCTTAGCGCAAGAAGCTCAGCCCCAGCATTTT. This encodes CASSLAQEAQPQHF.